This record concerns one T cell receptor (beta chain) sequence. The source of the sample is a study of blood T cell repertoires in COVID-19. CDR1 is GTSNPN and CDR2 is SVGIG in the germline V gene (reference sequence). The CDR3 is 13 residues long. V dropped 5 bases and J dropped 5; count of bases not matched to a gene: 5. Per the original methods: Nucleated cell counts were estimated from reference gene primer amplification. Repertoires were generated with immunoSEQ multiplex PCR, while TCRdb's copy carries only in-frame clones and drops some. V and J calls and clone size follow that table, whereas D and trimming were derived from the DNA. The sample lists under 250,000 clones; around 78% were seen once.

The chain joins TRBV30 to TRBJ1-4, with 7 bases aligning to TRBD1. Sequencing input: peripheral blood. The sequence came from a woman between 65 and 79 years old with active or convalescent COVID-19. In DNA, the CDR3 is TGTGCCTGGGAGACAGGGTTAAATGAAAAACTGTTTTTT. Its protein is CAWETGLNEKLFF. Full variable domain (missing parts from reference TRBV30 and TRBJ1-4): SQTIHQWPATLVQPVGSPLSLECTVEGTSNPNLYWYRQAAGRGLQLLFYSVGIGQISSEVPQNLSASRPQDRQFILSSKKLLLSDSGFYLCAWETGLNEKLFFGSGTQLSVL.